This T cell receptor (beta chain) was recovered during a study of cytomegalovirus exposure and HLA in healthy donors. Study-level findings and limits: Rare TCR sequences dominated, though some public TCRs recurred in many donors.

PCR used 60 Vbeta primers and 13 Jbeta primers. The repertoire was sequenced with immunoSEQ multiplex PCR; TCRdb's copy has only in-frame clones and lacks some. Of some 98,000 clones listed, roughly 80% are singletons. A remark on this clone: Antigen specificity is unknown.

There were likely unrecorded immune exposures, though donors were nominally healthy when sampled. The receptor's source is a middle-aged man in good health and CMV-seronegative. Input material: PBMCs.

The chain's CDR3 is CASSAGHRNQPQHF. The CDR3 DNA sequence: TGTGCCAGCAGCGCTGGGCATCGCAATCAGCCCCAGCATTTT. This chain links TRBV6-1 with TRBJ1-5; D unresolved. The germline V gene has CDR1 MNHNS and CDR2 SASEGT. V was shortened by 6 bases and J by 2 bases, with 11 bases between the two germline ends. This CDR3 contains 14 residues.